This T cell receptor beta chain stems from a study of T-cell reconstitution after alpha-beta-depleted transplantation in children. The CDR3 is made up of 14 amino acids. Germline CDR1 reads SGHRS; CDR2 reads YFSETQ. V lost 0 bases and J lost 0, with 7 bases in between. Unique molecular identifiers were used to barcode this TCRbeta library. MiXCR was run by TCRdb on the PCR reads, yielding one entry per CDR3 protein. The data contain about 690,000 distinct CDR3 sequences, 16% of them singletons. This clonotype was counted between two and nine times. The chain links TRBV5-1 to TRBJ2-7; D gene unclear. The TCR sequence derives from a human donor who donated a stem cell graft to a child with acute myeloid leukemia. Material: PBMCs from the stem cell graft donor, obtained from the stem cell graft. The CDR3 loop is CASSLGMSSYEQYF. CDR3 DNA sequence: TGCGCCAGCAGCTTGGGAATGAGCTCCTACGAGCAGTACTTC.